These 24 T cell receptor beta chains originate from one sample sequenced in a study of vaccination effects on CD4 cells after COVID-19. Using viral peptide pools, the ViraFEST assay grew out antigen-specific CD4+ T cells prior to sequencing. Subsequent to less than twelve days of culture, CD4+ T cells were isolated. Vaccine recipients had no previous SARS-CoV-2 infection; their nucleocapsid antibodies were negative. Their recognized antigens are unknown. Profiled with immunoSEQ multiplex PCR; TCRdb holds only in-frame clones, not every one. The sample contains some 68,000 clones, around 75% of which appear only once. The material was CD4+ T cells from PBMCs cultured with HCoV-OC43 spike peptides, obtained before COVID-19 vaccination. The subset here: HCoV-OC43 spike overlapping peptide pool stimulation. These receptors were taken from a human donor who received a COVID-19 vaccine.

The V gene is TRBV19, the J gene TRBJ2-7, with TRBD1 matching over 7 bases. Trimming removed 5 bases from V and 6 bases from J; junction bases left unmatched: 4. The CDR3 has 12 amino acids. Germline V gene sequence: CDR1 LNHDA, CDR2 SQIVND (reference sequence). CDR3 sequence: CASSEQGREQYV. CDR3 nucleotides: TGTGCCAGTAGTGAACAGGGGCGCGAGCAGTACGTC.

The rearrangement joins TRBV19 to TRBJ1-1; 7 bases align to TRBD1. The CDR3 totals 14 residues. Germline loops: CDR1 LNHDA, CDR2 SQIVND (reference sequence). Trimming removed 5 bases from V and 3 bases from J; junction bases left unmatched: 6. The CDR3 nucleotides are TGTGCCAGTAGTCAGGGGGGTAAGGACACTGAAGCTTTCTTT. Its protein is CASSQGGKDTEAFF.

The rearrangement joins TRBV24-1 to TRBJ2-4; D may be TRBD1 (5 bases). CDR3 length equals 13 residues. V lost 6 bases and J 6 bases, leaving 11 bases between the germline ends. Germline CDR1 reads KGHDR; CDR2 reads SFDVKD. In DNA form, the CDR3 reads TGTGCCACCAGTTCTGGGCAGGGAAACATTCAGTACTTC. Amino acids: CATSSGQGNIQYF.

CDR3: CSITERRVGTEAFF. The CDR3 DNA is TGCAGCATTACAGAACGTCGTGTCGGCACTGAAGCTTTCTTT. The chain recombines TRBV29-1 with TRBJ1-1; D call uncertain. This CDR3 spans 14 amino acids. The V and J ends lost 8 bases and 4 bases respectively, with 20 bases between them. Germline CDR1 and CDR2: SQVTM and ANQGSEA.

This chain uses TRBV7-3 with TRBJ2-1; possible D gene TRBD1, 6 bases. The ends were cut back, 3 bases at V and 5 bases at J, with 8 bases in the middle. The CDR3 totals 13 residues. The germline CDR1 and CDR2 sequences are SGHTA and FQGTGA. The CDR3 sequence is CASSFGQNNEQFF. CDR3 DNA: TGTGCCAGCAGCTTCGGACAGAACAATGAGCAGTTCTTC.

The chain links TRBV20-1 to TRBJ2-3; TRBD2 matches 8 bases. CDR1 and CDR2 (germline): DFQATT, SNEGSKA (reference sequence). The CDR3 length is 15 residues. V was clipped by 3 bases and J by 4 bases; unmatched bases: 9. CDR3: CSASLSGGAPDTQYF. The CDR3, as DNA: TGCAGTGCTAGTCTTTCCGGGGGGGCACCAGATACGCAGTATTTT.

CDR3 sequence: CASSESWVNTGELFF. The CDR3 nucleotides read TGTGCCAGCAGTGAGTCGTGGGTCAACACCGGGGAGCTGTTTTTT. The chain combines TRBV2 with TRBJ2-2; D is ambiguous. This CDR3 is 15 amino acids long. Per the germline V gene, CDR1 is SNHLY and CDR2 is FYNNEI. The V end lost 3 bases, the J end lost 2 bases, and 10 bases lay between the germline ends.

The rearrangement joins TRBV7-2 to TRBJ2-3; D is undetermined. Germline assignment: CDR1 SGHTA and CDR2 FQGNSA. V gave up 3 bases and J gave up 0 bases, with 10 bases separating them. The CDR3 extends over 15 amino acids. The DNA for the CDR3 is TGTGCCAGCAGCTTCCAATGGGGTAGCACAGATACGCAGTATTTT. Its protein is CASSFQWGSTDTQYF.

The gene calls are TRBV13 and TRBJ2-7; no reliable D call. Trimming took off 5 bases at V and 0 bases at J, with 5 bases between the two ends. This CDR3 has 12 amino acids. Germline lookup yields CDR1 PRHDT and CDR2 FYEKMQ (reference sequence). Here the CDR3 reads CASSQSSYEQYV. CDR3 bases: TGTGCCAGCAGCCAGAGCTCCTACGAGCAGTACGTC.

This clone was detected only a few times. The chain recombines TRBV30 with TRBJ2-3; unclear D gene. V lost 2 bases and J 7 bases, leaving 10 bases between the germline ends. Germline assignment: CDR1 GTSNPN and CDR2 SVGIG (reference sequence). The CDR3 runs 12 residues. In DNA, the CDR3 is TGTGCCTGGAGTTCTACGTTCAATACGCAGTATTTT. Protein: CAWSSTFNTQYF.

The chain has TRBV18 and TRBJ2-5; D remains ambiguous. The V gene's germline CDR1 is KGHSH and CDR2 LQKENI. The V end was cut by 2 bases, the J end by 2 bases, with 9 bases between. The CDR3 is made up of 14 amino acids. Written as DNA, the CDR3 is TGTGCCAGCTCACCAAGGTACCTTCAAGAGACCCAGTACTTC. Its translation is CASSPRYLQETQYF.

The rearrangement links TRBV18 to TRBJ1-4, with TRBD1 matching over 8 bases. Germline values: CDR1 KGHSH, CDR2 LQKENI. The CDR3 consists of 14 residues. V shed 3 bases, J shed 9 bases, and the junction held 6 bases outside the gene matches. CDR3: CASSPMGQAKKLFF. The CDR3 DNA is TGTGCCAGCTCACCTATGGGACAGGCTAAAAAACTGTTTTTT.

The rearrangement joins TRBV3-1 (or the pseudogene TRBV3-2) to TRBJ2-3, with 9 bases that match TRBD2. V was pared by 4 bases and J by 4 bases, with 15 bases of the junction left unmatched. Germline loops: CDR1 LGHDT, CDR2 YNNKEL (reference sequence). The CDR3 has 18 amino acids. The CDR3 nucleotides are TGTGCCAGCAGCCTCGTAAAGCTAGCGGGGATGGGTCCAGATACGCAGTATTTT. Translated: CASSLVKLAGMGPDTQYF.

V usage is TRBV5-1 and J usage is TRBJ1-1; a possible D gene is TRBD1 (5 bases). Trimming cost V 4 bases and J 0 bases, with 13 bases left between them. CDR3 length: 15 residues. Germline V CDR1 and CDR2: SGHRS, YFSETQ. The CDR3 DNA follows: TGCGCCAGCAGCGACTATACAGGATTGAACACTGAAGCTTTCTTT. Translation gives CASSDYTGLNTEAFF.

In this sample, this clone turned up a few times. The V and J genes are TRBV30 and TRBJ2-3; the D gene could be TRBD1 or TRBD2 (5 bases each). CDR3 length equals 13 residues. Germline loops: CDR1 GTSNPN, CDR2 SVGIG (reference sequence). Trimming pared 2 bases from V and 0 bases from J, leaving 6 bases between. CDR3 sequence: CAWSRDSTDTQYF. The CDR3 DNA reads as TGTGCCTGGAGTCGGGACAGCACAGATACGCAGTATTTT.

This chain joins TRBV5-6 and TRBJ1-1, with D unresolved. Germline CDR1 reads SGHDT; CDR2 reads YYEEEE. This CDR3 has 15 residues. Trimming shortened V by 0 bases and J by 5 bases, and 14 bases separated the two germline ends. CDR3 in amino acids: CASSLVSKAYTEAFF. The CDR3 DNA reads TGTGCCAGCAGCTTGGTCTCAAAGGCGTATACTGAAGCTTTCTTT. Using reference TRBV5-6 and TRBJ1-1 for the parts outside the CDR3, the full variable domain is DAGVTQSPTHLIKTRGQQVTLRCSPKSGHDTVSWYQQALGQGPQFIFQYYEEEERQRGNFPDRFSGHQFPNYSSELNVNALLLGDSALYLCASSLVSKAYTEAFFGQGTRLTVV.

J is TRBJ2-1 and V is TRBV18; D gene ambiguous. The CDR3 has 15 residues. V dropped 3 bases and J dropped 6 bases, with 15 bases sitting between them. Germline-derived CDR1 and CDR2 are KGHSH and LQKENI. The chain's CDR3 is CASSPPGSNINEQFF. CDR3 in DNA: TGTGCCAGCTCACCTCCTGGGTCGAATATCAATGAGCAGTTCTTC.

The V call is TRBV2, the J call TRBJ2-3; tentatively, D is TRBD2 (6 bases). The germline V and J ends were trimmed by 8 bases and 1 base, with 16 bases remaining between them. This CDR3 spans 15 amino acids. The germline gives CDR1 SNHLY, CDR2 FYNNEI. The CDR3 region has the DNA TGTGCCAGCCCGCCTTCACTAGCCGGCACAGATACGCAGTATTTT. It codes for CASPPSLAGTDTQYF.

V and J are TRBV7-9 and TRBJ2-1; D not resolved. This CDR3 contains 12 residues. Trimming cost V 5 bases and J 3 bases, with 5 bases left between them. Germline V gene lookup returns CDR1 SEHNR and CDR2 FQNEAQ (reference sequence). CDR3 loop: CASSPDYNEQFF. The CDR3 DNA reads as TGTGCCAGCAGCCCGGACTACAATGAGCAGTTCTTC.

The chain employs TRBV24-1 and TRBJ2-3; the match to TRBD2 covers 7 bases. The CDR3 loop spans 14 amino acids. In germline, CDR1 is KGHDR, CDR2 SFDVKD. Trimming at V came to 9 bases and at J to 2 bases, leaving 7 bases not matched to a gene. CDR3 nucleotide sequence: TGTGCCACCTCGGTAGCGGGCCCCACAGATACGCAGTATTTT. Translated, it gives CATSVAGPTDTQYF.

The genes are TRBV6-1 and TRBJ2-3; TRBD1 agrees at 9 bases. The germline V gene encodes CDR1 MNHNS and CDR2 SASEGT. After removal of 1 base from V and 5 bases from J, the junction contained 7 bases not matched to a gene. This CDR3 is built from 16 residues. CDR3 DNA: TGTGCCAGCAGTGAAGGAACAGGGGGCGTTCAAGATACGCAGTATTTT. This encodes CASSEGTGGVQDTQYF.

The chain has TRBV30 and TRBJ1-5; D not certain. The CDR3 runs to 14 residues. Trimming removed 1 base from V and 7 bases from J, with 14 bases in between. Germline CDR1 is GTSNPN and CDR2 is SVGIG (reference sequence). The CDR3, as DNA: TGTGCCTGGAGTGAGGGCATCACCGGCCAGCCCCAGCATTTT. Protein: CAWSEGITGQPQHF. Combining the CDR3 with reference TRBV30 and TRBJ1-5 gives the whole variable domain SQTIHQWPATLVQPVGSPLSLECTVEGTSNPNLYWYRQAAGRGLQLLFYSVGIGQISSEVPQNLSASRPQDRQFILSSKKLLLSDSGFYLCAWSEGITGQPQHFGDGTRLSIL.

This rearrangement joins TRBV7-9 to TRBJ1-1; D remains unclear. Per germline, CDR1 SEHNR and CDR2 FQNEAQ (reference sequence). Trimming cost V 5 bases and J 1 base, with 5 bases left between them. There are 12 residues in the CDR3. The CDR3 region is CASSAQNTEAFF. For the CDR3, the DNA is TGTGCCAGCAGCGCTCAGAACACTGAAGCTTTCTTT. Combining the CDR3 with reference TRBV7-9 and TRBJ1-1 gives the whole variable domain DTGVSQNPRHKITKRGQNVTFRCDPISEHNRLYWYRQTLGQGPEFLTYFQNEAQLEKSRLLSDRFSAERPKGSFSTLEIQRTEQGDSAMYLCASSAQNTEAFFGQGTRLTVV.

The chain couples TRBV18 to TRBJ2-5; D may be TRBD1 (5 bases). Germline CDR1 KGHSH, CDR2 LQKENI. The CDR3 is 14 amino acids. V shed 3 bases and J shed 10 bases, with 18 bases lying between them. The DNA of the CDR3 is TGTGCCAGCTCACCGGACAAGACAAGAGAAAGCCAGTACTTC. It is translated as CASSPDKTRESQYF.